Listed here is a single T cell receptor beta chain. Its antigen is as yet unknown. Generated by immunoSEQ multiplex PCR, the TCRdb table keeps only in-frame clones and is missing some. This table holds about 56,000 clones, around 87% found once. This entry is derived from a study of a mutant IDH1 vaccine in newly diagnosed glioma. Study context: Vaccine dosing followed radiotherapy by 4-6 weeks, or accompanied temozolomide cycles. Treated patients had a mean age of 40.4 years and a roughly 62% male, about 38% female split.

Specified time point: week 23, last vaccination. What each vaccine dose contained was 300 ug of mutant IDH1 20-mer peptide, accompanied by topical imiquimod. General observations from the study: Across multiple MHC alleles, around 93% of patients had vaccine-induced responses.

V was shortened by 7 bases and J by 0 bases, with 7 bases between the two germline ends. The CDR3 covers 13 residues. CDR1 MNHNS and CDR2 SASEGT come from the germline V gene. This clonotype originated in a man aged 40-50 years with glioma. Material: PBMCs, obtained from a glioma patient whose treatment included an IDH1 peptide vaccine. The chain has TRBV6-1 and TRBJ2-1; no clear D. Written as DNA, the CDR3 is TGTGCCAGCAAACCGACCTCCTACAATGAGCAGTTCTTC. It is translated as CASKPTSYNEQFF.